Listed here are 23 T cell receptor beta chains from one sample, sequenced in a study of cytomegalovirus exposure and HLA in healthy donors. Clones were sequenced by immunoSEQ multiplex PCR, and TCRdb holds only the in-frame ones, with some missing. The sample lists hundreds of thousands of clones; less than 90% were seen once. The sample was PBMCs. The source of these receptors is a man between 18 and 29 years old in good health and CMV-seropositive.

The V gene is TRBV6-1, the J gene TRBJ2-5, with 10 bases lining up with TRBD1. Trimming removed 0 bases from V and 5 bases from J; junction bases left unmatched: 3. The CDR3 consists of 15 residues. Germline assignment: CDR1 MNHNS and CDR2 SASEGT. The CDR3 loop reads CASSEATGGQETQYF. CDR3 in DNA: TGTGCCAGCAGTGAAGCGACAGGGGGCCAGGAGACCCAGTACTTC.

This CDR3 reads CATSTGIQVSGNTIYF. The CDR3 DNA reads as TGTGCCACCAGCACCGGGATCCAGGTCTCCGGAAACACCATATATTTT. The chain links TRBV15 to TRBJ1-3, with D unresolved. Germline V lookup: CDR1 LNHNV, CDR2 YYDKDF (reference sequence). The V and J ends lost 4 bases and 4 bases respectively, with 17 bases between them. The CDR3 runs to 16 residues.

V is TRBV10-3 and J is TRBJ1-5, with TRBD1 matching 7 bases. The CDR3 consists of 14 residues. Per the germline V gene, CDR1 is ENHRY and CDR2 is SYGVKD. With 6 bases clipped from V and 7 bases from J, the junction kept 9 bases outside the gene matches. CDR3 loop: CAIRRTGPHQPQHF. The CDR3 coding sequence is TGTGCCATCAGAAGGACAGGCCCTCACCAGCCCCAGCATTTT.

The J gene is TRBJ2-5, the V gene TRBV29-1, with D possibly being TRBD1 or TRBD2 (6 bases each). V gave up 4 bases and J gave up 6 bases, with 21 bases separating them. The CDR3 contains 15 residues. Germline V lookup: CDR1 SQVTM, CDR2 ANQGSEA. The CDR3 nucleotides are TGCAGCGTTGCCTTGGGGGCGGTTGGGGGGCAGACCCAGTACTTC. Encoded protein: CSVALGAVGGQTQYF.

The V gene is TRBV6-5, the J gene TRBJ1-2, with 10 nucleotides matching TRBD1. Looked up from germline, CDR1 is MNHEY and CDR2 is SVGAGI. The ends lost 4 bases at V and 8 bases at J; junction bases unmatched: 7. This CDR3 contains 14 residues. This CDR3 is CASSLPGQGWGYTF. The DNA of the CDR3 is TGTGCCAGCAGTTTGCCGGGACAGGGGTGGGGCTACACCTTC.

This clone was detected only once. CDR3 sequence: CASSLSKGASGYTF. For the CDR3, the DNA is TGTGCCAGCAGCTTATCAAAGGGGGCGAGTGGCTACACCTTC. V usage is TRBV7-9 and J usage is TRBJ1-2; 7 nucleotides line up with TRBD1. The junction had 7 bases not matched to a gene; V was cut back by 2 bases and J by 7 bases. The CDR3 covers 14 residues. CDR1 is SEHNR and CDR2 is FQNEAQ in the germline V gene (reference sequence).

The chain has TRBV5-6 and TRBJ1-4; no reliable D call. CDR3 size: 13 residues. Trimming pared 4 bases from V and 7 bases from J, leaving 11 bases between. CDR1 is SGHDT and CDR2 is YYEEEE in the germline V gene. CDR3 in amino acids: CASSRHSSEKLFF. The CDR3 bases are TGTGCCAGCAGCCGCCACTCAAGTGAAAAACTGTTTTTT.

The chain is built from TRBV7-8 and TRBJ2-3; 11 bases are shared with TRBD1. V shed 1 base, J shed 4 bases, and the junction held 4 bases outside the gene matches. From germline, CDR1 is SGHVS and CDR2 FQNEAQ. The length of the CDR3 is 16 residues. The CDR3 spells CASSLGAGQGADTQYF. In DNA form, the CDR3 reads TGTGCCAGCAGCTTAGGGGCGGGACAGGGGGCAGATACGCAGTATTTT.

The CDR3 region has the DNA TGTGCCAGCAGTGAAGCTGAGACGGGGGACCACAATGAGCAGTTCTTC. Protein product: CASSEAETGDHNEQFF. This chain uses TRBV6-1 with TRBJ2-1; TRBD2 might be the D (6 bases). The germline CDR1 and CDR2 sequences are MNHNS and SASEGT. Trimming pared 0 bases from V and 5 bases from J, leaving 14 bases between. The CDR3 is 16 residues long.

V and J are TRBV18 and TRBJ2-2; TRBD1 matches at 8 bases. The CDR3 has 16 residues. The germline gives CDR1 KGHSH, CDR2 LQKENI. The junction had 7 bases not matched to a gene; V was cut back by 3 bases and J by 4 bases. The CDR3, as DNA: TGTGCCAGCTCACCGGACAGGGAGAGGGGCACCGGGGAGCTGTTTTTT. Encoded protein: CASSPDRERGTGELFF.

This sequence joins TRBV19 and TRBJ2-5; D gene unclear. The CDR3 has 14 residues. Germline CDR1 LNHDA, CDR2 SQIVND (reference sequence). Between the trimmed V and J ends, which lost 5 bases and 0 bases, there was a span of 10 bases. CDR3 sequence (DNA): TGTGCCAGTAGTTTCGGTCTAAACCAAGAGACCCAGTACTTC. Encoded protein: CASSFGLNQETQYF.

The chain has TRBV7-9 and TRBJ1-1, with D perhaps matching TRBD1 (5 bases). Trimming left V 7 bases short and J 0 bases short, with 18 bases between. The germline CDR1 and CDR2 sequences are SEHNR and FQNEAQ (reference sequence). The CDR3 runs to 16 residues. The CDR3 region is CASTSSLRGLNTEAFF. CDR3 coding DNA: TGTGCCAGCACCAGTTCCCTGCGGGGCCTGAACACTGAAGCTTTCTTT.

A single count supports this clone. The V gene is TRBV5-4, the J gene TRBJ2-3, with a possible D match to TRBD2 (6 bases). In germline, CDR1 is SGHNT, CDR2 YYREEE (reference sequence). The CDR3 has 14 residues. The germline V and J ends were trimmed by 2 bases and 7 bases, with 14 bases remaining between them. The CDR3 loop is CASSFFGGWNTQYF. The CDR3 nucleotides read TGTGCCAGCAGCTTCTTCGGGGGTTGGAATACGCAGTATTTT.

The rearrangement links TRBV10-2 to TRBJ1-5; no firm D call. The CDR3 length is 14 residues. Germline V gene lookup returns CDR1 WSHSY and CDR2 SAAADI. Trimming took off 3 bases at V and 0 bases at J, with 6 bases between the two ends. This chain's CDR3 is CASSDRYSNQPQHF. Here the CDR3 DNA reads TGCGCCAGCAGTGATAGGTATAGCAATCAGCCCCAGCATTTT.

The rearrangement links TRBV7-8 to TRBJ2-7, with 8 bases identical to TRBD1. Germline loops: CDR1 SGHVS, CDR2 FQNEAQ. V gave up 5 bases and J gave up 1 base; unmatched junction bases: 7. This CDR3 contains 15 residues. This CDR3 reads CASSLDRAESYEQYF. CDR3 nucleotide sequence: TGTGCCAGCAGCCTGGACAGGGCGGAGTCCTACGAGCAGTACTTC. Variable domain in full (rest from reference TRBV7-8 and TRBJ2-7): GAGVSQSPRYKVAKRGQDVALRCDPISGHVSLFWYQQALGQGPEFLTYFQNEAQLDKSGLPSDRFFAERPEGSVSTLKIQRTQQEDSAVYLCASSLDRAESYEQYFGPGTRLTVT.

The chain has TRBV7-9 and TRBJ2-5; a possible D gene is TRBD1 (6 bases). This CDR3 is built from 13 residues. CDR1 and CDR2 (germline): SEHNR, FQNEAQ (reference sequence). Trimming cost V 5 bases and J 5 bases, with 12 bases left between them. CDR3 bases: TGTGCCAGCAGCCGGGACACCGGCGAGACCCAGTACTTC. It encodes CASSRDTGETQYF.

The rearrangement uses TRBV6-1 and TRBJ1-2, with TRBD1 as a possible D gene (6 bases). Deletions cut 4 bases from V and 8 bases from J, with 14 bases between. Germline V gives CDR1 MNHNS, CDR2 SASEGT. This CDR3 has 13 residues. CDR3 sequence reads: CASSVTGSNGYTF. The CDR3 bases are TGTGCCAGCAGTGTTACAGGGTCGAACGGCTACACCTTC.

The chain has TRBV28 and TRBJ1-2; TRBD1 agrees at 9 bases. Losses at the gene ends were 6 bases for V and 4 bases for J; bases not matched to a gene: 3. The germline CDR1 and CDR2 sequences are MDHEN and SYDVKM. This CDR3 comprises 13 residues. CDR3 protein: CASRLTGGYGYTF. Here the CDR3 DNA reads TGTGCCAGCAGGTTGACAGGGGGCTATGGCTACACCTTC.

The chain joins TRBV30 to TRBJ1-1, with 7 bases that match TRBD1. Germline CDR1 is GTSNPN and CDR2 is SVGIG (reference sequence). The CDR3 consists of 16 residues. V was clipped by 8 bases and J by 4 bases; unmatched bases: 19. The CDR3 nucleotides are TGTGCCGGGGATCAGGAGGGGGCGACCCTGGGCACTGAAGCTTTCTTT. Residues: CAGDQEGATLGTEAFF.

The chain links TRBV5-4 to TRBJ1-1; TRBD1 might be the D (5 bases). The CDR3 length is 14 residues. Between the trimmed V and J ends, which lost 0 bases and 4 bases, there was a span of 10 bases. CDR1 and CDR2 (germline): SGHNT, YYREEE (reference sequence). CDR3 sequence reads: CASSLAQGRTEAFF. Written as DNA, the CDR3 is TGTGCCAGCAGCTTGGCGCAGGGCCGCACTGAAGCTTTCTTT.

Only one count was recorded for this clone. The chain carries TRBV27 and TRBJ1-1, with D perhaps TRBD1 (5 bases). V lost 6 bases and J 4 bases, leaving 15 bases between the germline ends. This CDR3 spans 14 amino acids. Germline CDR1 and CDR2: MNHEY and SMNVEV (reference sequence). The CDR3 reads CASRIIGGSTEAFF. CDR3 bases: TGTGCCAGCAGAATTATTGGGGGTAGCACTGAAGCTTTCTTT.

The gene calls are TRBV7-8 and TRBJ1-2; D not certain. Deletions cut 0 bases from V and 5 bases from J, with 10 bases between. The length of the CDR3 is 14 residues. In germline, CDR1 is SGHVS, CDR2 FQNEAQ. The chain's CDR3 is CASSLARHQYGYTF. The CDR3 DNA reads TGTGCCAGCAGCTTAGCGCGGCACCAATATGGCTACACCTTC.

This chain links TRBV7-6 with TRBJ2-1, with TRBD1 as a possible D gene (6 bases). The CDR3 spans 13 residues. Between the trimmed V and J ends, which lost 4 bases and 7 bases, there was a span of 11 bases. CDR1 SGHVS and CDR2 FNYEAQ come from the germline V gene. Here the CDR3 reads CASSSTGFNEQFF. The CDR3 DNA is TGTGCCAGCAGCTCAACAGGGTTTAATGAGCAGTTCTTC. Variable domain in full (rest from reference TRBV7-6 and TRBJ2-1): GAGVSQSPRYKVTKRGQDVALRCDPISGHVSLYWYRQALGQGPEFLTYFNYEAQQDKSGLPNDRFSAERPEGSISTLTIQRTEQRDSAMYRCASSSTGFNEQFFGPGTRLTVL.